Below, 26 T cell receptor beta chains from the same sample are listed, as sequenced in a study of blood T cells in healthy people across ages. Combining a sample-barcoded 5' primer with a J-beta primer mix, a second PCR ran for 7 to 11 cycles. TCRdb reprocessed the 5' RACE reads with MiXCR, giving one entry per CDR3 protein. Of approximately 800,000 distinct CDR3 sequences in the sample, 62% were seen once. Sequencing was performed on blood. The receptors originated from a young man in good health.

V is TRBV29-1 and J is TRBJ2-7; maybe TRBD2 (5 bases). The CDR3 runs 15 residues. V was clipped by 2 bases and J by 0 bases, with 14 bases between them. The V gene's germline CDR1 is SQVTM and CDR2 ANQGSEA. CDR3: CSVESGTPSSYEQYF. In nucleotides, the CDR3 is TGCAGCGTTGAAAGCGGAACACCATCCTCCTACGAGCAGTACTTC.

CDR3 in amino acids: CATSTGLGGRSAEAFF. Here the CDR3 DNA reads TGTGCCACCAGCACGGGGCTGGGGGGGCGCAGCGCTGAAGCTTTCTTT. This chain joins TRBV15 and TRBJ1-1, with D maybe TRBD1 (6 bases). The CDR3 is 16 amino acids. Germline V gene sequence: CDR1 LNHNV, CDR2 YYDKDF (reference sequence). V lost 4 bases and J lost 6, with 21 bases in between. Combining the CDR3 with reference TRBV15 and TRBJ1-1 gives the whole variable domain DAMVIQNPRYQVTQFGKPVTLSCSQTLNHNVMYWYQQKSSQAPKLLFHYYDKDFNNEADTPDNFQSRRPNTSFCFLDIRSPGLGDTAMYLCATSTGLGGRSAEAFFGQGTRLTVV.

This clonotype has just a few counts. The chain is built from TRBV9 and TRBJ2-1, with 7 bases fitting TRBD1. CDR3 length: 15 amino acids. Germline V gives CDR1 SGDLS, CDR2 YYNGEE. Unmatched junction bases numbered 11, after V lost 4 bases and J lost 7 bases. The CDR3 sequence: CASSPPGTVINEQFF. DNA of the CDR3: TGTGCCAGCAGCCCACCCGGGACAGTTATTAATGAGCAGTTCTTC. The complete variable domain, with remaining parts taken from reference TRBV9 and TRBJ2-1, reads DSGVTQTPKHLITATGQRVTLRCSPRSGDLSVYWYQQSLDQGLQFLIQYYNGEERAKGNILERFSAQQFPDLHSELNLSSLELGDSALYFCASSPPGTVINEQFFGPGTRLTVL.

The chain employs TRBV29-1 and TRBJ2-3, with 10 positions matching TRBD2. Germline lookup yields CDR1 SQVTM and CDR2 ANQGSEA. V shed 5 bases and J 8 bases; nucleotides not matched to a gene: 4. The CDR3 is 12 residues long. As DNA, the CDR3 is TGCAGCGTTAGCGGGGGGGCCCGTACGCAGTATTTT. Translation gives CSVSGGARTQYF.

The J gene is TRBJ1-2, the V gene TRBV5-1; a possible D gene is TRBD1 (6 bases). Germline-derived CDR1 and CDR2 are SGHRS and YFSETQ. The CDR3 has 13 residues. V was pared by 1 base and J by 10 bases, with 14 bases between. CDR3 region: CASSLSDGQIYTF. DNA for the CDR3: TGCGCCAGCAGCTTGTCCGACGGACAGATCTACACCTTC.

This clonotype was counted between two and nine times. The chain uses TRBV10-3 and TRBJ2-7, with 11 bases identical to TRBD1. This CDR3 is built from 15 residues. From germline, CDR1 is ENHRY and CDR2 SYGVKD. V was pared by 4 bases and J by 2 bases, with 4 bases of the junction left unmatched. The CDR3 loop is CAISGLGQGAYEQYF. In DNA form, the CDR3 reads TGTGCCATCAGTGGTCTGGGACAGGGGGCCTACGAGCAGTACTTC.

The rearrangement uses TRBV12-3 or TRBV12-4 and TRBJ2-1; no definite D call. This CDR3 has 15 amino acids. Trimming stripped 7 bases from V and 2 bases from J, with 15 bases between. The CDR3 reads CASTPGLNPYNEQFF. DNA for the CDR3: TGTGCCAGCACCCCGGGTCTTAACCCCTACAATGAGCAGTTCTTC.

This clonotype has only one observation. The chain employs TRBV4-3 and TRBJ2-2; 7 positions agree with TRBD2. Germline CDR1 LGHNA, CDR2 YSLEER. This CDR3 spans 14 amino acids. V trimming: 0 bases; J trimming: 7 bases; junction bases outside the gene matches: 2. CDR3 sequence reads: CASSQDERGGELFF. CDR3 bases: TGCGCCAGCAGCCAAGACGAGCGGGGCGGGGAGCTGTTTTTT.

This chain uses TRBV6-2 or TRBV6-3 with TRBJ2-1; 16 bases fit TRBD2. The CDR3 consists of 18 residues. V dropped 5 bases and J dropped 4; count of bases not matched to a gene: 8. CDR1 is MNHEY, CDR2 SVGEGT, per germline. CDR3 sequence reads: CASSPGTSGGAGYNEQFF. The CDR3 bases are TGTGCCAGCAGTCCCGGGACTAGCGGGGGGGCCGGTTACAATGAGCAGTTCTTC.

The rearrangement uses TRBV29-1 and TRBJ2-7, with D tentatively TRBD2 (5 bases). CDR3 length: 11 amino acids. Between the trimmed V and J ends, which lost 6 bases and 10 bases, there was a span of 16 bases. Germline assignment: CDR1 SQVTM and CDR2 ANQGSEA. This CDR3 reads CSVNAGDGQYF. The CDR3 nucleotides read TGCAGCGTCAATGCCGGGGATGGTCAGTACTTC.

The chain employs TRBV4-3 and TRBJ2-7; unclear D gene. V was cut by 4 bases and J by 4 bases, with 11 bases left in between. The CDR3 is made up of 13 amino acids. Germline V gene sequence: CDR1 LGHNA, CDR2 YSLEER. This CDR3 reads CASSRGPRYEQYF. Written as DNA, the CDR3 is TGCGCCAGCAGCCGAGGTCCTCGGTACGAGCAGTACTTC.

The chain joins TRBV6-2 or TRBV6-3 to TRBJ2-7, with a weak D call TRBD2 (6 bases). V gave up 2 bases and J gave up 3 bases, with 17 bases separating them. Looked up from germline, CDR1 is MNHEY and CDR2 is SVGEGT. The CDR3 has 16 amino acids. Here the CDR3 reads CASSYLGGLADYEQYF. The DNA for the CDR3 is TGTGCCAGCAGTTACCTTGGGGGATTAGCGGACTACGAGCAGTACTTC.

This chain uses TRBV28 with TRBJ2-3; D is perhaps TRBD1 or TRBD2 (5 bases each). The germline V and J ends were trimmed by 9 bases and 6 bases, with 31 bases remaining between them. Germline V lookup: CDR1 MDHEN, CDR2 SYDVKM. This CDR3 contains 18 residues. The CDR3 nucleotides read TGTGCCAGTTTGGGGGTAGGGCTCTCTTGGGTGCAAGAGGATACGCAGTATTTT. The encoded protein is CASLGVGLSWVQEDTQYF.

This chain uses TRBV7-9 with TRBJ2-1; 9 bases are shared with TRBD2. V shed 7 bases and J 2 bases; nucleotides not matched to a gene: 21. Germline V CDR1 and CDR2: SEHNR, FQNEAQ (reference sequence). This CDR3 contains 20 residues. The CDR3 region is CASTAEVGRASGAAYNEQFF. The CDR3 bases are TGTGCCAGCACCGCAGAGGTGGGCCGGGCTAGCGGGGCTGCCTACAATGAGCAGTTCTTC. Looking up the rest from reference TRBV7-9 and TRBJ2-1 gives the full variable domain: DTGVSQNPRHKITKRGQNVTFRCDPISEHNRLYWYRQTLGQGPEFLTYFQNEAQLEKSRLLSDRFSAERPKGSFSTLEIQRTEQGDSAMYLCASTAEVGRASGAAYNEQFFGPGTRLTVL.

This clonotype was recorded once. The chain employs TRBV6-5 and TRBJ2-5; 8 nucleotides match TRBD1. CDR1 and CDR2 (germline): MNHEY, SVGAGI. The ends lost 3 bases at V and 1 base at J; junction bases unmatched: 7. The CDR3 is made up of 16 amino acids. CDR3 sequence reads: CASSYGTGLGQETQYF. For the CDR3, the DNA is TGTGCCAGCAGTTATGGGACAGGCCTTGGCCAAGAGACCCAGTACTTC.

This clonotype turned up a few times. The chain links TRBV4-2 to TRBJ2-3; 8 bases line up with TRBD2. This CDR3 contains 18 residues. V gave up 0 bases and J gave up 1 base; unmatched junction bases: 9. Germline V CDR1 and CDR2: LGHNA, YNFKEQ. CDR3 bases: TGTGCCAGCAGCCAAGAAAGGGCTGCGGGGGGACGCACAGATACGCAGTATTTT. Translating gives CASSQERAAGGRTDTQYF.

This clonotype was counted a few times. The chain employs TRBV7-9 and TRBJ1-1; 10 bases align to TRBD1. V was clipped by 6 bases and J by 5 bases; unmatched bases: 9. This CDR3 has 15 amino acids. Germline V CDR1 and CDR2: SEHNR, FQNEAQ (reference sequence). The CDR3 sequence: CASRPQRDRGTEAFF. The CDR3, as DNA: TGTGCCAGCAGGCCTCAGAGGGACAGGGGAACTGAAGCTTTCTTT.

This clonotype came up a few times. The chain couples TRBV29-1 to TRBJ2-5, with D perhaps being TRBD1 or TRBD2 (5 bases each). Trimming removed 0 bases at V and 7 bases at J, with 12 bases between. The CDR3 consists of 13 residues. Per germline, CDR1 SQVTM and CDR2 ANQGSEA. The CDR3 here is CSVEDPRGRTQYF. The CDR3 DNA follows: TGCAGCGTTGAAGATCCCCGGGGCCGGACCCAGTACTTC.

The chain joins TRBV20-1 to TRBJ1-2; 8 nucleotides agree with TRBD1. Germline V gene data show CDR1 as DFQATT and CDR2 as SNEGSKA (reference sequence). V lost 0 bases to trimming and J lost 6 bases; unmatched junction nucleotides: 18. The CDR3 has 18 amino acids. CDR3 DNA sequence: TGCAGTGCTAGAGATCAGGGACAGGATGCACCCCCCGGACATGGCTACACCTTC. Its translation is CSARDQGQDAPPGHGYTF.

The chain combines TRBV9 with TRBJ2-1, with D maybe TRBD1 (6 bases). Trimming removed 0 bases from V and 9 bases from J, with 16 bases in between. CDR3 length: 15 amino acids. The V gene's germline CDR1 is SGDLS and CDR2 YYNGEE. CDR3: CASSVVGAPLFEQFF. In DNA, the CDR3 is TGTGCCAGCAGCGTAGTGGGGGCCCCATTGTTTGAGCAGTTCTTC.

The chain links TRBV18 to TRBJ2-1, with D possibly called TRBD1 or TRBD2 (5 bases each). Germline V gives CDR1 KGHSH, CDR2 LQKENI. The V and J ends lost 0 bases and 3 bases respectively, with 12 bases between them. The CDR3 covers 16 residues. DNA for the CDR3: TGTGCCAGCTCACCACCGAGGGGCGCCTTCTACAATGAGCAGTTCTTC. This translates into CASSPPRGAFYNEQFF.

In nucleotides, the CDR3 is TGTGCCAGCAGTCCTCCATCCCTAGCGGGGGTACCCTACGAGCAGTACTTC. Residues: CASSPPSLAGVPYEQYF. V is TRBV12-3 or TRBV12-4 and J is TRBJ2-7; the match to TRBD2 covers 10 bases. The CDR3 loop spans 17 amino acids. V was clipped by 5 bases and J by 2 bases; unmatched bases: 12.

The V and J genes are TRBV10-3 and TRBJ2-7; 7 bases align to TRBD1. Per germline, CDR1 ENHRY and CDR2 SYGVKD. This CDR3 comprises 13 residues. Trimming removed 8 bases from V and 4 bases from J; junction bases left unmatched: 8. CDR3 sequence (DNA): TGTGCCATCGGAGAGGGGACAGAGTACGAGCAGTACTTC. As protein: CAIGEGTEYEQYF.

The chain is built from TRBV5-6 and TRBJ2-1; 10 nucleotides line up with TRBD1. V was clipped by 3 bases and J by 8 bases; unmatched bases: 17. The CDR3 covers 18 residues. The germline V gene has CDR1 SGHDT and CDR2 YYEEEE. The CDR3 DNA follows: TGTGCCAGCAGCTCCAACCACAGAAGGACAGGGGGAATCGATGAGCAGTTCTTC. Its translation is CASSSNHRRTGGIDEQFF.

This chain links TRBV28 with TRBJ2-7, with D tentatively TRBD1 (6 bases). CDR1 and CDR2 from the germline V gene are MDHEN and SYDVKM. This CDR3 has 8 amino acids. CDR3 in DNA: TGTGCCAGCAGTACCAGGGGAGTC. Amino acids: CASSTRGV.

CDR3 nucleotides: TGTGCCAGCAGCGCCAGGGTAGACGCCTACAATGAGCAGTTCTTC. As protein: CASSARVDAYNEQFF. The chain has TRBV9 and TRBJ2-1; D is possibly TRBD1 (5 bases). The V end lost 3 bases, the J end lost 2 bases, and 12 bases lay between the germline ends. CDR1 is SGDLS, CDR2 YYNGEE, per germline. The CDR3 contains 15 residues.